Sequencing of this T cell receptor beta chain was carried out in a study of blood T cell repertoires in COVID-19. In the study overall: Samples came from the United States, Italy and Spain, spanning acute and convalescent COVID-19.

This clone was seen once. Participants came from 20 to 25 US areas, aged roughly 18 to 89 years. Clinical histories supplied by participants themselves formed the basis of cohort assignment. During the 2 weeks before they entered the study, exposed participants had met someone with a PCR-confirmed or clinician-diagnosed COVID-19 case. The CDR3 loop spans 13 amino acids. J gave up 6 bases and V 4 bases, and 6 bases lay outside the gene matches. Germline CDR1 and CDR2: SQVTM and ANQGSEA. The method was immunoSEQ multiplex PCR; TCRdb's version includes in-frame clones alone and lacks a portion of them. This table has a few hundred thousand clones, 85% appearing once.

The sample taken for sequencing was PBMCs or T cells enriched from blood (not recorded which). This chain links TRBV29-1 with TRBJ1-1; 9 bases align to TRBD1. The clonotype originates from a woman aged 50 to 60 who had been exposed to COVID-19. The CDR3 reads CSVATTGGAEAFF. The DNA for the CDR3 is TGCAGCGTTGCGACGACAGGGGGGGCTGAAGCTTTCTTT.